A selection of T cell receptor beta chains follows, all from one sample in a study of Graves' ophthalmopathy and Graves' hyperthyroidism. TCRdb independently ran MiXCR on the multiplex PCR reads; one entry per CDR3 protein. This sample has about 550,000 distinct CDR3 sequences, with under 45% found just once. The specimen sequenced was peripheral blood or thyroid tissue (not recorded which). These receptor sequences come from an adult man with Graves' hyperthyroidism. CDR3s include the opening cysteine and the closing phenylalanine or tryptophan. A D gene is named only where the DNA matches it firmly. Not all rows give a size; the values are once, few, many and, for expanded clones, a class.

- | TRBJ1-1 | TRBV7-3 | - | CASSLADRGGDTEAFF | TGTGCCAGCAGCTTAGCCGATAGGGGAGGTGACACTGAAGCTTTCTTT
TRBD1 | TRBJ2-7 | TRBV9 | - | CASSGTGASEQYF | TGTGCCAGCAGCGGGACAGGGGCCAGCGAGCAGTACTTC
- | TRBJ1-5 | TRBV9 | few | CASSSSGQGRSVPQHF | -
TRBD1 | TRBJ1-2 | TRBV10-3 | many | CAISDRDRGGDGYTF | TGTGCCATCAGTGACCGGGACAGGGGTGGAGATGGCTACACCTTC
- | TRBJ2-5 | TRBV4-1 | many | CASSQDGPGRSETQYF | TGCGCCAGCAGCCAAGACGGGCCAGGGAGGTCGGAGACCCAGTACTTC
TRBD2 | TRBJ2-2 | TRBV2 | - | CASSERAGETNTGELFF | TGTGCCAGCAGTGAAAGAGCGGGAGAAACGAACACCGGGGAGCTGTTTTTT
- | TRBJ2-2 | TRBV20-1 | - | CSARDRGDTGELFF | TGCAGTGCTAGAGATAGGGGGGACACCGGGGAGCTGTTTTTT
- | TRBJ1-2 | TRBV28 | few | CASSWEAGGDGYTF | TGTGCCAGCAGTTGGGAGGCTGGAGGGGATGGCTACACCTTC
TRBD1 | TRBJ1-2 | TRBV29-1 | - | CSAVFGTVFYGYTF | TGCAGCGCCGTATTCGGGACAGTATTCTATGGCTACACCTTC
- | TRBJ1-4 | TRBV6-1 | - | CASTYPTGTNNEKLFF | TGTGCCAGCACCTACCCGACCGGGACAAATAATGAAAAACTGTTTTTT
- | TRBJ2-7 | TRBV20-1 | many | CSASTSQRDYEQYF | TGCAGTGCTAGTACTAGCCAAAGGGACTACGAGCAGTACTTC
TRBD1 | TRBJ1-1 | TRBV10-3 | - | CAISASPGGLTEAFF | TGTGCCATCAGTGCAAGCCCAGGGGGTCTCACTGAAGCTTTCTTT
TRBD1 | TRBJ1-5 | TRBV12-5 | - | CASGLVRGQLFYSNQPQHF | TGTGCTAGTGGTTTGGTACGGGGACAGCTTTTTTATAGCAATCAGCCCCAGCATTTT
TRBD2 | TRBJ2-3 | TRBV7-8 | - | CASSLPSGSPDTQYF | TGTGCCAGCAGCTTGCCTAGCGGGAGTCCAGATACGCAGTATTTT
TRBD2 | TRBJ2-7 | TRBV10-2 | - | CASSLPLAGSYEQYF | TGTGCCAGCAGTTTACCCCTAGCGGGGAGCTACGAGCAGTACTTC
- | TRBJ2-5 | TRBV3-1 | many | CASSQDGQGRETQYF | TGTGCCAGCAGCCAAGACGGACAAGGGCGAGAGACCCAGTACTTC
- | TRBJ2-7 | TRBV10-3 | many | CAISAGFTEQYF | TGTGCCATCAGCGCCGGCTTTACCGAGCAGTACTTC
TRBD2 | TRBJ2-7 | TRBV6-5 | - | CASSYGGLAGGRPYEQYF | TGTGCCAGCAGTTACGGGGGACTAGCGGGAGGTCGACCCTACGAGCAGTACTTC
- | TRBJ2-2 | TRBV7-9 | many | CASSLRGDTGELFF | TGTGCCAGCAGCTTGAGAGGGGACACCGGGGAGCTGTTTTTT
TRBD1 | TRBJ1-4 | TRBV7-8 | many | CASSFNRGSREKLFF | TGTGCCAGCAGCTTTAACAGGGGGTCCCGTGAAAAACTGTTTTTT
- | TRBJ1-6 | TRBV3-1 | many | CASSQGRDSPLHF | TGTGCCAGCAGCCAAGGGAGGGATTCACCCCTCCACTTT
TRBD1 | TRBJ2-7 | TRBV20-1 | - | CSARGTGKTYEQYF | TGCAGTGCTAGAGGGACAGGCAAAACCTACGAGCAGTACTTC
- | TRBJ1-4 | TRBV7-8 | - | CASSSSGWEKLFF | TGTGCCAGCAGCTCTTCGGGTTGGGAAAAACTGTTTTTT
- | TRBJ1-2 | TRBV29-1 | many | CSVEDYTSRYGYTF | TGCAGCGTTGAAGATTATACCAGTCGCTATGGCTACACCTTC
TRBD1 | TRBJ2-1 | TRBV19 | - | CASSFAGTGGRDEQFF | TGTGCCAGTAGTTTCGCCGGGACAGGGGGCAGGGATGAGCAGTTCTTC
TRBD2 | TRBJ2-2 | TRBV9 | many | CASSARAGGGNTGELFF | TGTGCCAGCAGCGCCCGAGCGGGAGGGGGGAACACCGGGGAGCTGTTTTTT
- | TRBJ1-1 | TRBV20-1 | many | CSLPWGRGRRTEAFF | TGCAGTCTCCCCTGGGGTCGGGGTCGACGGACTGAAGCTTTCTTT
- | TRBJ2-7 | TRBV5-6 | - | CASSPGPSGRYERYF | TGTGCCAGCAGCCCCGGTCCTTCGGGGAGGTACGAGCGGTACTTC
TRBD1 | TRBJ1-2 | TRBV28 | few | CASSAAGDRPYGYTF | TGTGCCAGCAGTGCGGCCGGGGACAGGCCCTATGGCTACACCTTC
- | TRBJ1-2 | TRBV20-1 | many | CSATEPGRGYGYTF | TGCAGTGCGACTGAACCGGGGCGCGGCTATGGCTACACCTTC
- | TRBJ2-3 | TRBV10-3 | many | CAISESDTQYF | TGTGCCATCAGTGAGTCTGATACGCAGTATTTT